These 19 T cell receptor beta chains were all obtained from the same sample, sequenced in a study of blood T cell repertoires in COVID-19. Some clones are missing from TCRdb's copy, which holds only in-frame ones; the method was immunoSEQ multiplex PCR. The sample shows 65,000 to 70,000 clones, more than 70% of them seen only once. The sample comprised peripheral blood. The receptor set was obtained from a human donor in a cohort sampled during active COVID-19.

V and J are TRBV12-5 and TRBJ2-1, with TRBD1 as a possible D gene (6 bases). The length of the CDR3 is 14 residues. Germline assignment: CDR1 LGHNT and CDR2 FRNRAP. Trimming cost V 6 bases and J 5 bases, with 14 bases left between them. The CDR3 protein is CASGLGTSNNEQFF. Written as DNA, the CDR3 is TGTGCTAGTGGCCTAGGGACATCCAACAATGAGCAGTTCTTC.

V and J are TRBV18 and TRBJ2-1; TRBD2 matches 8 bases. With V trimmed by 1 base and J by 8 bases, 16 bases remained unmatched. Germline values: CDR1 KGHSH, CDR2 LQKENI. This CDR3 comprises 18 residues. CDR3 residues: CASSPLIAAGVRGDEQFF. CDR3 sequence (DNA): TGTGCCAGCTCACCACTCATTGCAGCGGGAGTTAGGGGGGATGAGCAGTTCTTC.

Only one count was recorded for this clone. This chain joins TRBV5-5 and TRBJ2-5, with 15 bases aligning to TRBD2. After removal of 4 bases from V and 4 bases from J, the junction contained 2 bases not matched to a gene. CDR1 is SGHKS and CDR2 is YYEKEE in the germline V gene (reference sequence). This CDR3 spans 15 amino acids. CDR3 DNA sequence: TGTGCCAGCAGCCGGGGACTAGCGGGAGGAGAGACCCAGTACTTC. Translation: CASSRGLAGGETQYF.

This chain links TRBV9 with TRBJ2-3; TRBD2 matches 7 bases. This CDR3 comprises 16 residues. Germline V lookup: CDR1 SGDLS, CDR2 YYNGEE. V shed 2 bases and J 2 bases; nucleotides not matched to a gene: 8. The CDR3 region is CASSVRTRSPTDTQYF. The CDR3 nucleotides read TGTGCCAGCAGCGTCCGGACTAGGTCCCCCACAGATACGCAGTATTTT. Full variable domain (rest looked up from reference TRBV9 and TRBJ2-3): DSGVTQTPKHLITATGQRVTLRCSPRSGDLSVYWYQQSLDQGLQFLIQYYNGEERAKGNILERFSAQQFPDLHSELNLSSLELGDSALYFCASSVRTRSPTDTQYFGPGTRLTVL.

V usage is TRBV19 and J usage is TRBJ2-3; D is perhaps TRBD1 (5 bases). Germline CDR1 LNHDA, CDR2 SQIVND (reference sequence). Trimming cost V 0 bases and J 1 base, with 17 bases left between them. CDR3 length: 18 residues. The CDR3 DNA sequence: TGTGCCAGTAGTATAGACTCCGGGCCCCGACAGCGCACAGATACGCAGTATTTT. Protein product: CASSIDSGPRQRTDTQYF.

The CDR3 region is CASSQGWGDQPQHF. The DNA for the CDR3 is TGTGCCAGCAGCCAAGGATGGGGGGACCAGCCCCAGCATTTT. The chain recombines TRBV3-1 (or the pseudogene TRBV3-2) with TRBJ1-5; D possibly corresponds to TRBD1 (5 bases). The ends were cut back, 1 base at V and 7 bases at J, with 11 bases in the middle. Germline CDR1 and CDR2: LGHDT and YNNKEL (reference sequence). This CDR3 is built from 14 residues.

The chain recombines TRBV19 with TRBJ2-6; D might be TRBD1 (5 bases). The CDR3 length is 16 residues. The germline V gene has CDR1 LNHDA and CDR2 SQIVND (reference sequence). V was shortened by 1 base and J by 0 bases, with 7 bases between the two germline ends. The CDR3 loop is CASSIAGFSGANVLTF. The DNA for the CDR3 is TGTGCCAGTAGTATAGCAGGGTTCTCTGGGGCCAACGTCCTGACTTTC.

The chain recombines TRBV18 with TRBJ1-1; TRBD1 agrees at 8 bases. The CDR3 runs 14 residues. Germline loops: CDR1 KGHSH, CDR2 LQKENI. Trimming cost V 6 bases and J 5 bases; bases outside gene matches: 8. CDR3 coding DNA: TGTGCCAGCTCCAGGGAGCAGGGGGCAACTGAAGCTTTCTTT. Translated, it gives CASSREQGATEAFF.

The table lists this clone with a few counts. The chain combines TRBV7-9 with TRBJ2-2; D is unresolved. Trimming stripped 9 bases from V and 4 bases from J, with 15 bases between. The CDR3 covers 14 residues. Germline lookup yields CDR1 SEHNR and CDR2 FQNEAQ (reference sequence). CDR3 amino acids: CASLSLTGTGELFF. CDR3 coding DNA: TGTGCCAGTTTGAGTTTAACGGGCACCGGGGAGCTGTTTTTT.

The J gene is TRBJ2-6, the V gene TRBV5-6; D perhaps matches TRBD1 (5 bases). The CDR3 extends over 18 amino acids. Looked up from germline, CDR1 is SGHDT and CDR2 is YYEEEE. Between the trimmed V and J ends, which lost 0 bases and 0 bases, there was a span of 13 bases. CDR3 in DNA: TGTGCCAGCAGCTTGGGGGGCCTGCGCCACTCTGGGGCCAACGTCCTGACTTTC. Translating it yields CASSLGGLRHSGANVLTF.

In this sample, this clone turned up once. This chain connects TRBV25-1 to TRBJ2-2, with 7 bases that match TRBD1. The V gene end was trimmed by 1 base and the J gene end by 6 bases; junction bases not matched to a gene: 8. The germline gives CDR1 MGHDK, CDR2 SYGVNS. This CDR3 comprises 16 residues. This CDR3 reads CASSEWGTAPAGELFF. CDR3 DNA: TGTGCCAGCAGTGAATGGGGGACAGCCCCGGCCGGGGAGCTGTTTTTT.

The rearrangement links TRBV27 to TRBJ1-1; D ambiguous. Trimming removed 3 bases at V and 6 bases at J, with 11 bases between. CDR3 size: 13 residues. CDR1 is MNHEY, CDR2 SMNVEV, per germline (reference sequence). CDR3 loop: CASSLVGRPEAFF. As DNA, the CDR3 is TGTGCCAGCAGTTTGGTAGGGAGACCTGAAGCTTTCTTT.

The chain is built from TRBV24-1 and TRBJ2-3; 7 bases agree with TRBD1. CDR1 KGHDR and CDR2 SFDVKD come from the germline V gene. The ends lost 5 bases at V and 0 bases at J; junction bases unmatched: 4. This CDR3 is 15 amino acids long. This CDR3 is CATSGGGISTDTQYF. The CDR3 DNA follows: TGTGCCACCAGTGGAGGGGGCATTAGCACAGATACGCAGTATTTT.

The chain joins TRBV3-1 (or the pseudogene TRBV3-2) to TRBJ2-7; 7 nucleotides agree with TRBD2. The CDR3 has 14 residues. J was trimmed by 2 bases and V by 4 bases; bases with no gene match: 5. The germline gives CDR1 LGHDT, CDR2 YNNKEL (reference sequence). This chain's CDR3 is CASSRDYATYEQYF. CDR3 DNA sequence: TGTGCCAGCAGCCGGGACTACGCAACCTACGAGCAGTACTTC.

The chain joins TRBV27 to TRBJ1-1, with 8 bases aligning to TRBD1. Losses at the gene ends were 5 bases for V and 1 base for J; bases not matched to a gene: 9. The CDR3 has 16 residues. The germline CDR1 and CDR2 sequences are MNHEY and SMNVEV (reference sequence). The CDR3 loop reads CASSPWTGRGNTEAFF. CDR3 coding DNA: TGTGCCAGCAGTCCGTGGACAGGGCGGGGGAACACTGAAGCTTTCTTT.

This chain links TRBV6-6 with TRBJ1-1, with TRBD1 as a possible D gene (5 bases). The CDR3 is made up of 14 amino acids. V was cut by 10 bases and J by 4 bases, with 19 bases left in between. CDR1 is MNHNY and CDR2 is SVGAGI in the germline V gene (reference sequence). This chain's CDR3 is CATTAAGKGTEAFF. In DNA form, the CDR3 reads TGTGCCACCACGGCAGCAGGGAAGGGCACTGAAGCTTTCTTT.

V usage is TRBV20-1 and J usage is TRBJ2-5; 8 nucleotides align to TRBD2. The CDR3 has 14 amino acids. Germline V gene lookup returns CDR1 DFQATT and CDR2 SNEGSKA (reference sequence). After removal of 3 bases from V and 4 bases from J, the junction contained 7 bases not matched to a gene. CDR3 loop: CSASAGGSLETQYF. In DNA, the CDR3 is TGCAGTGCTAGTGCGGGGGGCTCCTTAGAGACCCAGTACTTC.

This chain connects TRBV7-2 to TRBJ1-2; TRBD1 agrees at 7 bases. CDR1 and CDR2 from the germline V gene are SGHTA and FQGNSA. The length of the CDR3 is 16 residues. The trim removed 6 bases at V and 6 bases at J, leaving 16 bases unmatched. This CDR3 reads CASSQPYLDRQDGYTF. For the CDR3, the DNA is TGTGCCAGCAGTCAACCCTACTTGGACAGGCAGGATGGCTACACCTTC.

This chain joins TRBV6-5 and TRBJ2-6, with 7 nucleotides matching TRBD1. The germline V gene encodes CDR1 MNHEY and CDR2 SVGAGI. Trimming removed 6 bases from V and 2 bases from J; junction bases left unmatched: 4. The length of the CDR3 is 15 residues. As DNA, the CDR3 is TGTGCCAGCAGATTGCAGGGGGCTGGGGCCAACGTCCTGACTTTC. Translated, it gives CASRLQGAGANVLTF.